This T cell receptor (beta chain) is from a study of shared clonotypes between healthy human individuals (dated by TCRdb to the early 2020s). For context, the study as a whole: The cohort comprised a couple of women and a few men aged 18 to 49 years. Per donor, three plates each were used for CD4 naive and CD4 memory, two for CD8 naive, and one for CD8 memory. Blood TCR repertoires of five healthy adults were deeply sequenced to estimate repertoire size and the extent of clonotype sharing between individuals. Libraries were prepared and TCR repertoires were sequenced by different laboratories using diverse techniques, in order to increase sequencing depth and limit assay-specific biases. Per donor, leukapheresis produced somewhere between about 0.85 and 10 billion PBMCs.

Overall study results and their limits: Only blood was sampled, and tissue TCR repertoires likely differ from those in blood. Pairwise subsampling led to the expectation that sequencing depth would affect the degree of clonotype sharing among donors. The genetic and exposure-history diversity represented was limited by the small number of donors. Rarefaction of sorted-subset datasets indicated incomplete sequencing despite the large sequencing depth. Across four donors, roughly 5% of naive CD4, 3% to 3.5% of naive CD8, 2% to 2.5% of memory CD4, and roughly 0.41% of memory CD8 clonotypes were shared. Compared with non-shared clonotypes, clonotypes shared by all four sorted-subset donors had higher generation probabilities. Naive subsets generally had larger estimated clonotype richness than memory subsets.

Using the deep immunoSEQ assay, TCR CDR3 regions were amplified from genomic DNA by multiplex PCR. Genomic DNA extracted from each cell subset was distributed evenly over all wells of several immunoSEQ 96-well plates, and each plate served as one replicate. For sorted subsets, approximately 210 ng of genomic DNA, equivalent to around 31,000 T cell genomes, went into each replicate PCR. Purified libraries were measured with a Qubit 3.0 fluorometer, size-checked on a Bioanalyzer 2100, and measured again with the KAPA Library Quantification kit. Each immunoSEQ 96-well plate was sequenced on its own single-read 150-cycle Illumina NextSeq 550 flow cell. As for the authors' bioinformatics: Because only junctional sequences without quality scores were contained in the immunoSEQ output, filtering matching that applied to full-length reads could not be performed. Sequences were annotated with PyIR, a Python wrapper for IgBLAST v1.9, and V/J genes and CDR3 were assigned using IMGT germline references. Any read was removed if the V/J assignment was weak (E-value above 1e-6), the CDR3 was missing, or the read contained stop codons, out-of-frame junctions, or ambiguous translated residues. V3J clonotypes were defined by identical inferred V gene, J gene, and CDR3 amino acid sequence. Percentage overlap between repertoires was computed as shared unique clonotypes divided by the size of the smaller repertoire. RTK rarefaction, the Chao1 estimator, and Recon v2.1 estimates of unobserved clonotypes were used to assess repertoire richness. Generation probabilities were computed with OLGA for all TCRbeta clonotypes obtained by the gDNA method from a handful of donors. TCRdb took this table from immuneACCESS and kept in-frame rearrangements with V and J called. Such tables lack part of the clones; where checked against another copy, unresolved V genes explain under half of the gap, and the rest is unexplained. V and J calls and clone size are copied from that table; D and trimming were computed from the DNA. In this sample the table shows approximately 1.5 million clones, 95% to 99% of which occur a single time. The ten largest clones add up to about 0.4% of the sample.

Donors were healthy HIV-negative adults with no recently reported acute infections or vaccinations. Every donor was a Caucasian adult residing in Nashville, Tennessee, USA. CD4+ T cells were enriched by magnetic negative selection, after which naive cells were positively selected on CD45RA and the negative fraction was taken as the memory subset. Blood was collected by leukapheresis, and PBMCs were isolated by Ficoll-Histopaque density gradient centrifugation and then cryopreserved in liquid nitrogen vapor phase. Analytical flow cytometry was used to check the purity and quantity of every magnetically sorted T cell population. Genomic DNA was isolated from every sorted fraction and measured by UV absorbance on a Nanodrop 2000c. Concerning this clone itself: The target of this receptor is not known. Base qualities are not at hand, and no much larger clone is one base apart.

V was cut back by 2 bases and J by 5 bases, leaving a gap of 3 bases between them. CDR1 and CDR2 were assigned from the germline V gene as SGDLS and YYNGEE. The CDR3 contains 11 residues, cysteine and phenylalanine counted. Only the CDR3 DNA stays, 33 bases, in frame from base 1. Sequenced sample: naive CD4+ T cells sorted from blood. Read against the paper, the sample's cell subset or site label means: CD45RA+ positively selected. The chain is made from TRBV9 and TRBJ2-3; confidence is insufficient to name the D gene. The receptor comes from a man in his thirties or forties in good health. The DNA reads as follows: TGTGCCAGCAGCGTTCAAGATACGCAGTATTTT. Its protein is CASSVQDTQYF.